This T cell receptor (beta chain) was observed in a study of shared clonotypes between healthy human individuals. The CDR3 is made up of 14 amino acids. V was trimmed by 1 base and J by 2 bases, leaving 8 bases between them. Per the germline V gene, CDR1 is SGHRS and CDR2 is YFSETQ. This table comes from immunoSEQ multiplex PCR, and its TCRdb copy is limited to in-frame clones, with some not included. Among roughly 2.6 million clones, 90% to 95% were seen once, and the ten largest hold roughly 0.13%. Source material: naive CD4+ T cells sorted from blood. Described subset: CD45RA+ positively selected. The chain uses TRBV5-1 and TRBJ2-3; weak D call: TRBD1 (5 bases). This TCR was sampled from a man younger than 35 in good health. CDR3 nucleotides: TGCGCCAGCAGCTTGTCGGACATCACAGATACGCAGTATTTT. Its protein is CASSLSDITDTQYF.